This T cell receptor (beta chain) emerged from a study of cytomegalovirus exposure and HLA in healthy donors. Study-wide findings and caveats: DRB1 showed the most TCR associations and HLA-C the fewest in a later analysis, as rates varied by HLA locus. An ancestry cluster, one associated with Asian ancestry, reportedly showed fewer N-insertions than the approximately 670-donor mean in a later analysis. Association of a missense DCLRE1C variant with TCR beta V- and J-gene trimming was reported in a later analysis.

This PCR relied on a set of 60 Vbeta primers and 13 Jbeta primers. Sequencing was performed with immunoSEQ multiplex PCR; in TCRdb, only in-frame clones are kept and a portion is missing. The sample consists of approximately 97,000 clones, under 85% of them appearing once. CDR1 is LNHDA and CDR2 is SQIVND in the germline V gene (reference sequence). CDR3 length: 16 amino acids. Trimming at V came to 3 bases and at J to 4 bases, leaving 7 bases not matched to a gene. This clone has a single count. Its target is unknown. This clonotype was sampled from a woman between 35 and 50 years old in good health and CMV-seropositive. The sequenced material came from PBMCs. The chain is built from TRBV19 and TRBJ2-3, with 10 bases identical to TRBD2. CDR3 nucleotides: TGTGCCAGTAGTATCGGCTCTAGCGGGAGCTCAGATACGCAGTATTTT. Its protein product is CASSIGSSGSSDTQYF.